One and the same sample provided the 14 T cell receptor beta chains below, sequenced in a study of blood T cell repertoires in COVID-19. Some clones are missing from TCRdb's copy, which holds only in-frame ones; the method was immunoSEQ multiplex PCR. This repertoire shows under 350,000 clones, approximately 87% found once; its top ten account for 3.5% to 5.5%. The sample was peripheral blood. Source of these receptors: a man aged 60 to 75 who had recovered from COVID-19.

V gene TRBV2 combines with J gene TRBJ1-2; TRBD1 aligns across 8 bases. Germline trimming cut 4 bases from V and 6 bases from J; bases unmatched to any gene: 7. CDR3 length: 14 residues. Per germline, CDR1 SNHLY and CDR2 FYNNEI. CDR3 loop: CASSVEDRVDGYTF. In DNA form, the CDR3 reads TGTGCCAGCAGTGTAGAGGACAGGGTGGATGGCTACACCTTC.

The chain carries TRBV11-2 and TRBJ2-1; D remains ambiguous. The CDR3 loop spans 17 amino acids. Deletions cut 3 bases from V and 0 bases from J, with 15 bases between. In germline, CDR1 is SGHAT, CDR2 FQNNGV. The CDR3 loop reads CASSFMRALSSYNEQFF. The CDR3 DNA reads as TGTGCCAGCAGCTTCATGAGAGCGTTGAGCTCCTACAATGAGCAGTTCTTC.

This rearrangement joins TRBV12-3 or TRBV12-4 to TRBJ1-5; TRBD1 might be the D (5 bases). V was cut by 5 bases and J by 7 bases, with 12 bases left in between. The CDR3 loop spans 13 amino acids. CDR3 bases: TGTGCCAGCAGTCAGGGAGGTCGGCAGCCCCAGCATTTT. Its translation: CASSQGGRQPQHF.

The chain employs TRBV6-5 and TRBJ1-5, with unresolved D. The germline V and J ends were trimmed by 5 bases and 3 bases, with 8 bases remaining between them. Germline V gene lookup returns CDR1 MNHEY and CDR2 SVGAGI. The CDR3 contains 13 residues. CDR3 nucleotides: TGTGCCAGCAGTCACGGGTACAATCAGCCCCAGCATTTT. Its protein product is CASSHGYNQPQHF.

V usage is TRBV19 and J usage is TRBJ2-1, with 7 bases matching TRBD2. The CDR3 runs to 15 residues. Germline V lookup: CDR1 LNHDA, CDR2 SQIVND (reference sequence). V lost 7 bases to trimming and J lost 3 bases; unmatched junction nucleotides: 9. CDR3 nucleotides: TGTGCCAGTACCACCCGATGGGGGGGCTACAATGAGCAGTTCTTC. This codes for CASTTRWGGYNEQFF. The full variable domain, completed using reference TRBV19 and TRBJ2-1, is DGGITQSPKYLFRKEGQNVTLSCEQNLNHDAMYWYRQDPGQGLRLIYYSQIVNDFQKGDIAEGYSVSREKKESFPLTVTSAQKNPTAFYLCASTTRWGGYNEQFFGPGTRLTVL.

The V and J genes are TRBV12-3 or TRBV12-4 and TRBJ2-2; D remains unclear. Trimming stripped 3 bases from V and 8 bases from J, with 10 bases between. CDR3 size: 13 residues. Written as DNA, the CDR3 is TGTGCCAGCAGTTTTGCCGAGAGTGGGGAGCTGTTTTTT. Its translation is CASSFAESGELFF.

The chain joins TRBV15 to TRBJ2-7; TRBD2 matches 13 bases. This CDR3 comprises 16 residues. Germline trimming cut 1 base from V and 5 bases from J; bases unmatched to any gene: 5. The V gene's germline CDR1 is LNHNV and CDR2 YYDKDF (reference sequence). CDR3 bases: TGTGCCACCAGCAGAGGACTAGCGGGGGGTAGTAACGAGCAGTACTTC. Translation gives CATSRGLAGGSNEQYF.

This clone occurred a few times. The chain has TRBV7-2 and TRBJ2-2; D is ambiguous. Trimming removed 5 bases from V and 6 bases from J, with 10 bases in between. This CDR3 has 13 amino acids. Germline values: CDR1 SGHTA, CDR2 FQGNSA. DNA for the CDR3: TGTGCCAGCAGCCCTCCTGTAGCCGGGGAGCTGTTTTTT. This sequence encodes CASSPPVAGELFF. Supplemented by reference TRBV7-2 and TRBJ2-2, the full variable domain reads GAGVSQSPSNKVTEKGKDVELRCDPISGHTALYWYRQSLGQGLEFLIYFQGNSAPDKSGLPSDRFSAERTGGSVSTLTIQRTQQEDSAVYLCASSPPVAGELFFGEGSRLTVL.

The genes are TRBV30 and TRBJ1-2; D might be TRBD1 (6 bases). The germline V and J ends were trimmed by 1 base and 8 bases, with 17 bases remaining between them. The CDR3 covers 14 residues. Per the germline V gene, CDR1 is GTSNPN and CDR2 is SVGIG (reference sequence). The CDR3 nucleotides read TGTGCCTGGAGTGCGCCGGGACAAAGAGGAGGCTACACCTTC. The encoded protein is CAWSAPGQRGGYTF.

The rearrangement joins TRBV4-1 to TRBJ2-7; 11 bases align to TRBD2. Germline-derived CDR1 and CDR2 are MGHRA and YSYEKL. V was pared by 1 base and J by 4 bases, with 9 bases of the junction left unmatched. The CDR3 totals 17 residues. The CDR3 DNA sequence: TGCGCCAGCAGCCAAGTTGTACTAGCGGGAGCGGGGTACGAGCAGTACTTC. Amino acids: CASSQVVLAGAGYEQYF.

The chain carries TRBV5-1 and TRBJ2-7; TRBD1 agrees at 8 bases. Germline CDR1 SGHRS, CDR2 YFSETQ. The length of the CDR3 is 15 residues. J gave up 0 bases and V 0 bases, and 2 bases lay outside the gene matches. CDR3 sequence reads: CASSLGTGISYEQYF. CDR3 coding DNA: TGCGCCAGCAGCTTGGGGACAGGGATCTCCTACGAGCAGTACTTC.

As for this clone: One junction end does not reproduce the germline sequence, and a read error may be involved. The V and J genes are TRBV30 and TRBJ1-6; the match to TRBD1 covers 7 bases. Germline V gene data show CDR1 as GTSNPN and CDR2 as SVGIG (reference sequence). The CDR3 consists of 13 residues. The CDR3 sequence: CAWRQGNNSLLHF. CDR3 sequence (DNA): TGTGCCTGGAGACAGGGGAACAATTCACTCCTCCACTTT.

The rearrangement uses TRBV30 and TRBJ1-1; D uncertain. Trimming stripped 0 bases from V and 4 bases from J, with 9 bases between. There are 13 residues in the CDR3. Germline values: CDR1 GTSNPN, CDR2 SVGIG (reference sequence). CDR3 bases: TGTGCCTGGAGTGTACTCAGGCGCACTGAAGCTTTCTTT. Amino acids: CAWSVLRRTEAFF.

This sequence joins TRBV28 and TRBJ2-2, with TRBD2 identical over 7 bases. J was trimmed by 0 bases and V by 4 bases; bases with no gene match: 8. Germline-derived CDR1 and CDR2 are MDHEN and SYDVKM. The CDR3 runs to 17 residues. Here the CDR3 reads CASSSPLLAANTGELFF. The CDR3 coding sequence is TGTGCCAGCAGTTCACCGCTGCTAGCGGCGAACACCGGGGAGCTGTTTTTT.